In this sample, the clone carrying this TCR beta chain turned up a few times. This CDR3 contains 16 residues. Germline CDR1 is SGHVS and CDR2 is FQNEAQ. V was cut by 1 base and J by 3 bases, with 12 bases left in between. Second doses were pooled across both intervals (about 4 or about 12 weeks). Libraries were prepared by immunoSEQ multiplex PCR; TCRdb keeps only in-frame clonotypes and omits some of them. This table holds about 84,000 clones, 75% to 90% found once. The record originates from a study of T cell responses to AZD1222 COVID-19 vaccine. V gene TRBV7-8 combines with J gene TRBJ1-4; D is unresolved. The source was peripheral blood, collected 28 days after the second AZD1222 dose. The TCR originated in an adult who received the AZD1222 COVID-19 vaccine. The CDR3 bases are TGTGCCAGCAGCTTAGGGTTCAGTGGGCCTAATGAAAAACTGTTTTTT. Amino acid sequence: CASSLGFSGPNEKLFF.